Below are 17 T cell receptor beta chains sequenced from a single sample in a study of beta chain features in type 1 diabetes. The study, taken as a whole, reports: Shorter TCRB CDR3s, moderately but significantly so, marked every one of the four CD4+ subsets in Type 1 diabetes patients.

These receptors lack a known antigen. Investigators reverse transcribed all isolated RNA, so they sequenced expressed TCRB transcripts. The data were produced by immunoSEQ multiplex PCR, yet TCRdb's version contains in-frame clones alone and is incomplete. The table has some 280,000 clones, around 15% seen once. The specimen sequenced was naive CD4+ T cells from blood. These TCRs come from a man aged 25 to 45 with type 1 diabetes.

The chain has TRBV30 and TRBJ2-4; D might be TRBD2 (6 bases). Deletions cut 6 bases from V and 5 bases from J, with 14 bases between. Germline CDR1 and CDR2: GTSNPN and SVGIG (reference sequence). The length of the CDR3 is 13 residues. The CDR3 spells CACQPGRENIQYF. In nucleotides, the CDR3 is TGTGCCTGTCAACCCGGGAGAGAAAACATTCAGTACTTC.

CDR3 loop: CASSSPGGWDRQPQHF. In nucleotides, the CDR3 is TGTGCCAGTAGTTCTCCGGGGGGTTGGGACCGTCAGCCCCAGCATTTT. The J gene is TRBJ1-5, the V gene TRBV19; maybe TRBD1 (5 bases). Germline V gene data show CDR1 as LNHDA and CDR2 as SQIVND (reference sequence). The CDR3 is 16 residues long. V was clipped by 5 bases and J by 6 bases, with 20 bases between them. Full variable domain (rest looked up from reference TRBV19 and TRBJ1-5): DGGITQSPKYLFRKEGQNVTLSCEQNLNHDAMYWYRQDPGQGLRLIYYSQIVNDFQKGDIAEGYSVSREKKESFPLTVTSAQKNPTAFYLCASSSPGGWDRQPQHFGDGTRLSIL.

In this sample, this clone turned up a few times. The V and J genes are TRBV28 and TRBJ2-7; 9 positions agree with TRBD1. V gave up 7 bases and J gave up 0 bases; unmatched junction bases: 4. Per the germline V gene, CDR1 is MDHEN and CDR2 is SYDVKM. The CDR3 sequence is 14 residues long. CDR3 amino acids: CASIGTGISYEQYF. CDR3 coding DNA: TGTGCCAGCATCGGGACAGGGATCTCCTACGAGCAGTACTTC.

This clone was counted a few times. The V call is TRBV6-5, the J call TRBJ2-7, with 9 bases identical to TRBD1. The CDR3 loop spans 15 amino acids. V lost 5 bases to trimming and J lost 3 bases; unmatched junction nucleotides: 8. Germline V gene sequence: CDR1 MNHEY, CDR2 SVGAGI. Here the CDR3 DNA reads TGTGCCAGCAGTACGTCCAGGGGACAGGGCTACGAGCAGTACTTC. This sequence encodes CASSTSRGQGYEQYF.

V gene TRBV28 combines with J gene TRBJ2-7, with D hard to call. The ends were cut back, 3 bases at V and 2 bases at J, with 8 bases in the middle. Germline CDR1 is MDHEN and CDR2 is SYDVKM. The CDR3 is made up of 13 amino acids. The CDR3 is CASSFSFPYEQYF. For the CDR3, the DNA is TGTGCCAGCAGTTTTAGTTTTCCCTACGAGCAGTACTTC.

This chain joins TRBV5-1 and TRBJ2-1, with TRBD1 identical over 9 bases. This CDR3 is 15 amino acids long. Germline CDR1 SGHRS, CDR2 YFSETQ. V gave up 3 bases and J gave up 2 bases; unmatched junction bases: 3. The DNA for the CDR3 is TGCGCCAGCAGCTCGGGACAGGGCACCTACAATGAGCAGTTCTTC. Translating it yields CASSSGQGTYNEQFF.

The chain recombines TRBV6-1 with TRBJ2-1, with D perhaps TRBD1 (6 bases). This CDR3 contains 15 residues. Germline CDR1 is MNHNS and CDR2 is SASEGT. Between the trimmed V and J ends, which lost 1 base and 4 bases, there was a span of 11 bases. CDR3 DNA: TGTGCCAGCAGTGAAGGGGCTACAGGGTACAATGAGCAGTTCTTC. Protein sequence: CASSEGATGYNEQFF.

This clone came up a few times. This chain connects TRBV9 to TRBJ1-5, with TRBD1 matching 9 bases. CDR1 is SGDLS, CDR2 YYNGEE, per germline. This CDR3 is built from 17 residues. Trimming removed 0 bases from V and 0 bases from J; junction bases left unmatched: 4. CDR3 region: CASSVGTGGSSNQPQHF. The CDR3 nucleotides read TGTGCCAGCAGCGTAGGCACAGGGGGCTCTAGCAATCAGCCCCAGCATTTT.

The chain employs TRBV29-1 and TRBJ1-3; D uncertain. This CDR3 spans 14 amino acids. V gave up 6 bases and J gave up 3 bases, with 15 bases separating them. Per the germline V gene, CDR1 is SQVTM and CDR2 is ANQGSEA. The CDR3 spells CSVRSPGGGNTIYF. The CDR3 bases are TGCAGCGTGAGGTCACCGGGAGGTGGAAACACCATATATTTT.

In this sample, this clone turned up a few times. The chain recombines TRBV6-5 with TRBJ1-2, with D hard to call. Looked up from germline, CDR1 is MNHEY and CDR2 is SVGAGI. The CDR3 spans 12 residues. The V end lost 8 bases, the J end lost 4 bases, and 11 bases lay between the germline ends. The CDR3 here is CASGLRPYGYTF. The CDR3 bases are TGTGCCAGCGGTTTGAGGCCCTATGGCTACACCTTC.

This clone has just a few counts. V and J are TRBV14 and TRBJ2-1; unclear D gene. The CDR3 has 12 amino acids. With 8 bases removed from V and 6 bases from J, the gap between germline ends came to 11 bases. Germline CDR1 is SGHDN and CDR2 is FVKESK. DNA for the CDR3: TGTGCCAGCTCAGTACTACCCAATGAGCAGTTCTTC. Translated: CASSVLPNEQFF.

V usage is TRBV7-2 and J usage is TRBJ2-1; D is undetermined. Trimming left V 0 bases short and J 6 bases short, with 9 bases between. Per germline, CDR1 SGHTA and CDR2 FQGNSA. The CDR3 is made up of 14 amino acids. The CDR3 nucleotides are TGTGCCAGCAGCTTAGCCTTGACTTCCAATGAGCAGTTCTTC. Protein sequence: CASSLALTSNEQFF.

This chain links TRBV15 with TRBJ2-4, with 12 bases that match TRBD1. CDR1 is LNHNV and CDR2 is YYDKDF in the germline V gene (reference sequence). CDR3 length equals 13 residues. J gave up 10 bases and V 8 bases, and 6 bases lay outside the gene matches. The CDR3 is CATGGDRGQIQYF. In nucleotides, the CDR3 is TGTGCCACCGGGGGGGACAGGGGGCAGATTCAGTACTTC.

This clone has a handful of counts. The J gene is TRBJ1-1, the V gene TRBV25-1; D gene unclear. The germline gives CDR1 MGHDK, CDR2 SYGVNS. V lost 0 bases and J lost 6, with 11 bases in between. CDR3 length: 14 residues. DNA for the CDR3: TGTGCCAGCAGTGAATATGAGCCTCATTCTGAAGCTTTCTTT. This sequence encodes CASSEYEPHSEAFF. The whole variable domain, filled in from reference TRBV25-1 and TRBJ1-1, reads EADIYQTPRYLVIGTGKKITLECSQTMGHDKMYWYQQDPGMELHLIHYSYGVNSTEKGDLSSESTVSRIRTEHFPLTLESARPSHTSQYLCASSEYEPHSEAFFGQGTRLTVV.

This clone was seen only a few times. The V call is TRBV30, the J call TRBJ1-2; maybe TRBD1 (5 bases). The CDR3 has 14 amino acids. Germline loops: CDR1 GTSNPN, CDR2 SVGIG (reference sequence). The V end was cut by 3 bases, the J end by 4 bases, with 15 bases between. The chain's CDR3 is CAWSKGKGIYGYTF. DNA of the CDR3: TGTGCCTGGAGCAAGGGAAAGGGGATCTATGGCTACACCTTC.

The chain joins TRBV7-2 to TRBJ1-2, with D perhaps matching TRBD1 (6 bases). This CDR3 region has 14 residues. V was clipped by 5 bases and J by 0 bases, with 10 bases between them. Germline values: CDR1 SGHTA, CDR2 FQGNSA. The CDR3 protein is CASSADSTNYGYTF. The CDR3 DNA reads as TGTGCCAGCAGCGCGGACAGCACTAACTATGGCTACACCTTC.

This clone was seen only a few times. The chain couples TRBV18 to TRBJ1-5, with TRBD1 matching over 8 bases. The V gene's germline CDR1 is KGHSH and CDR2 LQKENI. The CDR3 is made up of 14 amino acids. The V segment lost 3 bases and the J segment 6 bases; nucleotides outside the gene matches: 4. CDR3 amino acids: CASSPQGAGQPQHF. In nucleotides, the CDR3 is TGTGCCAGCTCACCCCAGGGGGCGGGTCAGCCCCAGCATTTT.